This TCR beta chain stems from a study of beta chain features in type 1 diabetes. This clone was counted a few times. Its antigen remains unknown. Expressed TCRB transcripts were sequenced because the isolated RNA had all been reverse transcribed beforehand. Profiling relied on immunoSEQ multiplex PCR, and the TCRdb table lists in-frame clones only, not all of them. The table records 500,000 to 850,000 clones, over 11% of them present only once. Overall study findings and caveats: Moderate but significant shortening of TCRB CDR3s was recorded in all four CD4+ subsets from Type 1 diabetes patients. It was not settled here whether HLA type affects TCRB rearrangement.

Per donor, one heparinised blood draw averaged approximately 110 mL. V lost 11 bases and J 4 bases, leaving 18 bases between the germline ends. The CDR3 is made up of 13 amino acids. Germline loops: CDR1 LNHNV, CDR2 YYDKDF (reference sequence). This sequence originates from a man in his late teens or twenties with type 1 diabetes. The chain recombines TRBV15 with TRBJ2-7; possibly TRBD2 for D (6 bases). Sequencing used naive CD4+ T cells from blood. The CDR3 DNA reads TGTGCCGCTTCGCGGGGCAGGGAGTACGAGCAGTACTTC. Amino acids: CAASRGREYEQYF.